This T cell receptor (beta chain) was sequenced during a study of cytomegalovirus exposure and HLA in healthy donors. In germline, CDR1 is SEHNR, CDR2 FQNEAQ (reference sequence). The CDR3 is 15 amino acids. In regard to this clone: Antigen unknown. One end of the junction varies from germline; a read error may be responsible.

Study-wide points: Equally common other TCR beta chains were less clonally expanded than HLA-associated ones, a later analysis found. The study listed about 150 cytomegalovirus-associated TCR beta chains. Confirmation was obtained in vitro that a few CMV-associated chains are specific for CMV antigens.

PCR was performed using 60 Vbeta and 13 Jbeta primers. The repertoire was sequenced with immunoSEQ multiplex PCR; TCRdb's copy has only in-frame clones and lacks some. Found here are some 160,000 clones, roughly 80% of them singletons; the top ten hold around 4.5%. The V and J genes are TRBV7-9 and TRBJ1-2, with 9 bases identical to TRBD1. This receptor was taken from a woman aged 35 to 49 in good health and CMV-seropositive. The specimen was PBMCs. The CDR3 coding sequence is TGTTCCAGCAGCGACTCAGGACAGGGGACGGATGGCTACACCTTC. Its protein is CSSSDSGQGTDGYTF.